This T cell receptor (beta chain) was captured in a study of blood T cell repertoires in COVID-19. Here immunoSEQ multiplex PCR was the method, and the copy in TCRdb shows in-frame clones only, minus some. The data contain some 130,000 clones, roughly 83% of them singletons. CDR3 size: 14 residues. Germline V gene data show CDR1 as LNHDA and CDR2 as SQIVND (reference sequence). The V gene end was trimmed by 4 bases and the J gene end by 9 bases; junction bases not matched to a gene: 3. The chain couples TRBV19 to TRBJ1-6; 10 bases agree with TRBD1. This clonotype was obtained from an elderly woman with acute or convalescent COVID-19. The sequenced sample consisted of peripheral blood. CDR3 sequence: CASSNRDRGSPLHF. DNA of the CDR3: TGTGCCAGTAGTAACCGGGACAGGGGTTCACCCCTCCACTTT.